This T cell receptor (beta chain) was observed in a study of identical twins' blood T cells. Turning to this clonotype: What it binds is not known.

Study-wide results and caveats: Even for out-of-frame TCRbeta, twins reportedly shared V gene usage much more than unrelated donors.

Trimming removed 2 bases at V and 6 bases at J, with 10 bases between. This CDR3 is built from 14 residues. Germline CDR1 and CDR2: MNHEY and SMNVEV (reference sequence). Each TCR cDNA library carried sample-specific barcodes on both ends. Original methodology: Each library had roughly 2 to 3.6 million CDR3 reads and about 100,000 to nearly 500,000 clonotypes. TCRdb reanalysed the 5' RACE reads using MiXCR and keeps one entry per CDR3 protein. The V and J calls come from TCRdb's annotation, not from the publication. Of about 370,000 distinct CDR3 sequences in the sample, 25% to 35% were seen once. This TCR was recovered from a woman aged 18 to 50 in good health. The chain combines TRBV27 with TRBJ2-2; TRBD2 is a possible D gene (5 bases). Sequencing input: PBMCs. This CDR3 is CASSLNRGSGELFF. For the CDR3, the DNA is TGTGCCAGCAGTTTAAACCGGGGATCCGGGGAGCTGTTTTTT.